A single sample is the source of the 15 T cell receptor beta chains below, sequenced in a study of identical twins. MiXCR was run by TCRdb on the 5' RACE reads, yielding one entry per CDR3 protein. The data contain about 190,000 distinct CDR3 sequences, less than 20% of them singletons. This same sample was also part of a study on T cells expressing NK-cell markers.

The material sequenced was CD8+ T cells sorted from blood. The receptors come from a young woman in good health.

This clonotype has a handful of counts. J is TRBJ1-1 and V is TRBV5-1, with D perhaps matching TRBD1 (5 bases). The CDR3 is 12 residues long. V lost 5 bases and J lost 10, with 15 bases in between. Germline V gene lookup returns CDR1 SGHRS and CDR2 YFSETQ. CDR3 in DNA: TGCGCCAGCAGTCCCTTGGGGGTACCAGCTTTCTTT. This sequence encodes CASSPLGVPAFF. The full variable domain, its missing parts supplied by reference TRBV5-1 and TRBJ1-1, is KAGVTQTPRYLIKTRGQQVTLSCSPISGHRSVSWYQQTPGQGLQFLFEYFSETQRNKGNFPGRFSGRQFSNSRSEMNVSTLELGDSALYLCASSPLGVPAFFGQGTRLTVV.

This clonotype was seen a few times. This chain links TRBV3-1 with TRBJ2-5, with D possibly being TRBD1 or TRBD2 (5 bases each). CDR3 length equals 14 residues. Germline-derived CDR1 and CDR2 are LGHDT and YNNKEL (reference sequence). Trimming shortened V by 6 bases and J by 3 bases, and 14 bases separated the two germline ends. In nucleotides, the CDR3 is TGTGCCAGCAGGTCAGCACGAGGGGAAGAGACCCAGTACTTC. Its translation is CASRSARGEETQYF.

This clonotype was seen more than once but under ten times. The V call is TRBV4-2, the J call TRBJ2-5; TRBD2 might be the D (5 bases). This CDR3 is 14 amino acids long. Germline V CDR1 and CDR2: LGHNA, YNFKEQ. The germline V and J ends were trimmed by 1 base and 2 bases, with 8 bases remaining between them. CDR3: CASSQGERQETQYF. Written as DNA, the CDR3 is TGTGCCAGCAGCCAAGGGGAGCGGCAAGAGACCCAGTACTTC.

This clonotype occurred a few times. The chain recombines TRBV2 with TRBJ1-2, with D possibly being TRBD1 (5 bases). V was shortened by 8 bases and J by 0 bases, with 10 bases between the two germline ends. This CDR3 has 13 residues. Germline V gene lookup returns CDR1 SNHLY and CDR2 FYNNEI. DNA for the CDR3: TGTGCCAGCCCGACAGAAGCTAACTATGGCTACACCTTC. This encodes CASPTEANYGYTF. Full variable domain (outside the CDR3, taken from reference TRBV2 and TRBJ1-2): EPEVTQTPSHQVTQMGQEVILRCVPISNHLYFYWYRQILGQKVEFLVSFYNNEISEKSEIFDDQFSVERPDGSNFTLKIRSTKLEDSAMYFCASPTEANYGYTFGSGTRLTVV.

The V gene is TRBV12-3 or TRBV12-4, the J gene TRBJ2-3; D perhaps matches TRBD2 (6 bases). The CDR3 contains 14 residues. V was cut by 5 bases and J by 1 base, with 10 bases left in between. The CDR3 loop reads CASSQGLRTDTQYF. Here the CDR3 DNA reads TGTGCCAGCAGTCAGGGACTCCGCACAGATACGCAGTATTTT.

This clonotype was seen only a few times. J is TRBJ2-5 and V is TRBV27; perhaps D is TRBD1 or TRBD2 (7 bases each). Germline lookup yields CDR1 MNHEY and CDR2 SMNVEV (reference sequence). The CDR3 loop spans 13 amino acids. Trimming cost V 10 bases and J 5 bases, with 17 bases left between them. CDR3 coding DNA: TGTGCCACCAGGGGGAGGGTAGCGGAGACCCAGTACTTC. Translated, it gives CATRGRVAETQYF.

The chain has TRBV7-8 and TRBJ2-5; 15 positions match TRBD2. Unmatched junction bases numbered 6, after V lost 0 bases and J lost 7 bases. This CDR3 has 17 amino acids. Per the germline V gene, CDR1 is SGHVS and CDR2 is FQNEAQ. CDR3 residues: CASSLAIWTSGGGTQYF. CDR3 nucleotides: TGTGCCAGCAGCTTAGCGATATGGACTAGCGGGGGGGGGACCCAGTACTTC.

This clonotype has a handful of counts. The CDR3 DNA reads TGTGCCAGCAGCCTGGACGTTTTCGTCAACACCGGGGAGCTGTTTTTT. Translated, it gives CASSLDVFVNTGELFF. The chain carries TRBV5-6 and TRBJ2-2; D not certain. Germline V gene lookup returns CDR1 SGHDT and CDR2 YYEEEE. The germline V and J ends were trimmed by 4 bases and 2 bases, with 15 bases remaining between them. This CDR3 has 16 residues.

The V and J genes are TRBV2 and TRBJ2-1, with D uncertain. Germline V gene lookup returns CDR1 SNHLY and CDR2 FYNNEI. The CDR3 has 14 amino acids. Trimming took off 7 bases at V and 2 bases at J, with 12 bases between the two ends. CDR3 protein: CASIRWVAYNEQFF. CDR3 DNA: TGTGCCAGCATCCGATGGGTGGCCTACAATGAGCAGTTCTTC.

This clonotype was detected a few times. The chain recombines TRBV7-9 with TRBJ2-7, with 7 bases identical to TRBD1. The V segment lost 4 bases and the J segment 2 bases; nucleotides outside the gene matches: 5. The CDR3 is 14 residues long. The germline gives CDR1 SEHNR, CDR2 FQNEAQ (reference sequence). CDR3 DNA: TGTGCCAGCAGCTCCAGGGACAGAGCCTACGAGCAGTACTTC. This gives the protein CASSSRDRAYEQYF.

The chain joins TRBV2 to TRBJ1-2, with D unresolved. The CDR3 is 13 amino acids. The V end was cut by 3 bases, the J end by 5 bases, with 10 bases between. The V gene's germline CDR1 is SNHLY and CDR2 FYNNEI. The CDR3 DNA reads TGTGCCAGCAGTGATCCCAGCCTATATGGCTACACCTTC. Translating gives CASSDPSLYGYTF.

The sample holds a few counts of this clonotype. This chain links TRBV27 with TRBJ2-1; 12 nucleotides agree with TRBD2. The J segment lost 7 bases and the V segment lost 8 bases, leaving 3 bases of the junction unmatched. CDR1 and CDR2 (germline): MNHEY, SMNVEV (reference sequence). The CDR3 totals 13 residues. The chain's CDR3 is CASEGLAGNEQFF. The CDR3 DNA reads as TGTGCCAGCGAAGGACTAGCGGGGAATGAGCAGTTCTTC.

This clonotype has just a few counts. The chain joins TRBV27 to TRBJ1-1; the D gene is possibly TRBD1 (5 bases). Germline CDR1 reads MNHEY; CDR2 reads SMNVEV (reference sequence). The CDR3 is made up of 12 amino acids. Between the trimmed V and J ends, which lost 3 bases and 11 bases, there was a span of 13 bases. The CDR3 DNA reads TGTGCCAGCAGTTTTGGGGGTCATGCGGCTTTCTTT. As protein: CASSFGGHAAFF.

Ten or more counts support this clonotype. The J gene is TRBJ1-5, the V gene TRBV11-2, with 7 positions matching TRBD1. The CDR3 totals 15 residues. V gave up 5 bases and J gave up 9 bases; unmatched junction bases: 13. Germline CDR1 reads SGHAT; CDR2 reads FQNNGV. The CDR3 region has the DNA TGTGCCAGCAGCCAGGGACAGTCCGGGGAATGGCCCCAGCATTTT. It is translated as CASSQGQSGEWPQHF.

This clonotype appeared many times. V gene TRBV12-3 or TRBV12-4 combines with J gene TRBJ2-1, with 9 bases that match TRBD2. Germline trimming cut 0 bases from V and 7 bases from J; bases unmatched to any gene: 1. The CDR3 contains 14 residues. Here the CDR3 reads CASSLASGGNEQFF. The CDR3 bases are TGTGCCAGCAGTTTAGCTAGCGGGGGTAATGAGCAGTTCTTC.